The rows below give T cell receptor beta chains drawn from one sample of a study of T cells after yellow fever vaccination. TCRdb re-derived calls from the 5' RACE reads in MiXCR, one entry per CDR3 protein. This sample has 230,000 or so distinct CDR3 sequences, with roughly 3.5% found just once. The material was PBMCs, obtained 15 days after the yellow fever booster vaccination. The receptors shown here come from a man aged 18-30 years who received the YFV17D yellow fever vaccine. Each CDR3 is given with its conserved first and last residue. A D gene is named only where the DNA matches it firmly. Rows may omit the clone size; those that give it use once, few, many or a size class.

DNA | CDR3 | J | size | D | V
TGTGCCACCAGTGATTTGAGGGGTTATCAGCCCCAGCATTTT | CATSDLRGYQPQHF | TRBJ1-5 | many | . | TRBV24-1
TGTGCCAGCAGCTTTGGGGGTTACTACAATGAGCAGTTCTTC | CASSFGGYYNEQFF | TRBJ2-1 | many | . | TRBV7-9
TGTGCCAGCGGTTACAGCCAGGAGACCCAGTACTTC | CASGYSQETQYF | TRBJ2-5 | . | . | TRBV27
TGTGCCAGCAGTTTGACGACTGGGGGTGAAAAACTGTTTTTT | CASSLTTGGEKLFF | TRBJ1-4 | many | . | TRBV12-3/TRBV12-4
TGTGCCAGTAGTATGGTCAGCAATCAGCCCCAGCATTTT | CASSMVSNQPQHF | TRBJ1-5 | many | . | TRBV19
TGTGCCAGCAGCTCGACTGCCCGATTTAATGAGCAGTTCTTC | CASSSTARFNEQFF | TRBJ2-1 | many | . | TRBV5-4
TGCGCCAGCAGCCAAGTTCGGGGGGCGGCTGTTTATAATGAAAAACTGTTTTTT | CASSQVRGAAVYNEKLFF | TRBJ1-4 | many | . | TRBV4-3
TGTGCCAGCAGTTACTCACGGTACACCGGGGAGCTGTTTTTT | CASSYSRYTGELFF | TRBJ2-2 | many | . | TRBV6-5
TGCGCCAGCAGCTTAACAGGGTTCAGGACGCAGTATTTT | CASSLTGFRTQYF | TRBJ2-3 | many | . | TRBV5-1
TGTGCCAGCAGTGAGGGGCTAGCCAAAAACATTCAGTACTTC | CASSEGLAKNIQYF | TRBJ2-4 | many | . | TRBV12-3/TRBV12-4
TGTGCCAGCTCCTCACGTCAGGACAGCGCGAACACCGGGGAGCTGTTTTTT | CASSSRQDSANTGELFF | TRBJ2-2 | many | . | TRBV12-3/TRBV12-4
TGCAGTGCCTACCCCGGGACAGGGTCCTACGAGCAGTACTTC | CSAYPGTGSYEQYF | TRBJ2-7 | many | TRBD1 | TRBV20-1
TGTGCCAGCAGCCGATTGGGACCAACCACAGATACGCAGTATTTT | CASSRLGPTTDTQYF | TRBJ2-3 | many | . | TRBV7-2
TGTGCCAGCAGCTGGGCGGGCCGTAGGTCTGGAAACACCATATATTTT | CASSWAGRRSGNTIYF | TRBJ1-3 | many | . | TRBV7-2
TGTGCCATCAGTCCCGGGACTAGCGGTGCGGATACGCAGTATTTT | CAISPGTSGADTQYF | TRBJ2-3 | many | TRBD2 | TRBV10-3
TGTGCCAGCACTCGGACAGGGGGCATAGGGGACGAGCAGTACTTC | CASTRTGGIGDEQYF | TRBJ2-7 | . | TRBD1 | TRBV7-6
TGTGCCAGCAGCTCCGAAGTGAACACTGAAGCTTTCTTT | CASSSEVNTEAFF | TRBJ1-1 | many | . | TRBV7-6
TGTGCCAGCAGCCGGGGACTAGCGGGGGCTTACACAGATACGCAGTATTTT | CASSRGLAGAYTDTQYF | TRBJ2-3 | many | TRBD2 | TRBV7-2
TGTGCCATCAGTGAGTCGAGAGTGGCAGATACGCAGTATTTT | CAISESRVADTQYF | TRBJ2-3 | . | . | TRBV10-3
TGTGCCAGCAGGAACAAAGGTGGGCAGGGTTCCACTGAAGCTTTCTTT | CASRNKGGQGSTEAFF | TRBJ1-1 | many | . | TRBV11-2
TGTGCCAGCAGTTACCCCCGGGCAGGGTTGGACGAGCAGTACTTC | CASSYPRAGLDEQYF | TRBJ2-7 | many | . | TRBV6-2/TRBV6-3
TGCAGTGCTCCCTGGCGGGACTCTGGAAACACCATATATTTT | CSAPWRDSGNTIYF | TRBJ1-3 | many | . | TRBV20-1
TGTGCCAGCAGTGATCAGGGAGAGGGAAATGAGCAGTTCTTC | CASSDQGEGNEQFF | TRBJ2-1 | many | . | TRBV2
TGTGCCAGCAGCCAAGTCACTTCGGAGACCCAGTACTTC | CASSQVTSETQYF | TRBJ2-5 | many | . | TRBV3-1
TGCAGTGCTAGAGATCGAAGAGGGACTGGCAACACCGGGGAGCTGTTTTTT | CSARDRRGTGNTGELFF | TRBJ2-2 | many | . | TRBV20-1
TGTGCCAGCAGTTCGATAAGACAGGGGGCAAAGGGCGGCTACACCTTC | CASSSIRQGAKGGYTF | TRBJ1-2 | many | TRBD1 | TRBV6-6
TGTGCCAGCAGTTACGCCGGGACAGGGGGCTACAATGAGCAGTTCTTC | CASSYAGTGGYNEQFF | TRBJ2-1 | many | TRBD1 | TRBV28
TGTGCCAGCAGCCAGGACAGGGTGCCTTTCTTT | CASSQDRVPFF | TRBJ1-1 | . | TRBD1 | TRBV7-9